These T cell receptor beta chains were read from a single sample in a study of spatial heterogeneity in lung cancer. TCRdb analysed the 5' RACE reads with MiXCR anew, one entry per CDR3 protein. Among tens of thousands of distinct CDR3 sequences listed, approximately 3% were seen once. Source: normal lung tissue next to the tumor, taken at surgery. The source of these receptors is a male donor with early-stage non-small cell lung cancer. Both conserved end residues are part of each CDR3. The order of the fields is clone size, V gene, J gene, D gene, CDR3 length, CDR3 DNA, CDR3 protein. The D gene is left open where the match is weak. Where a row states a size, it is once, few, many or the class of an expanded clone; other rows omit it.

few	TRBV6-1	TRBJ2-7	NA	14	TGTGCCAGCAGTGAAGCGCGCAGGGCGGACGAGCAGTACTTC	CASSEARRADEQYF
few	TRBV12-3/TRBV12-4	TRBJ2-3	NA	14	TGTGCCACTGGACCGACTGTGGGCACAGATACGCAGTATTTT	CATGPTVGTDTQYF
many	TRBV7-8	TRBJ2-7	NA	12	TGTGCCAGCGGTCAGTCCACATACGAGCAGTACTTC	CASGQSTYEQYF
many	TRBV9	TRBJ2-3	TRBD2	15	TGTGCCAGCAGGAGAGGGCGGGGGAAGGCAGATACGCAGTATTTT	CASRRGRGKADTQYF
many	TRBV28	TRBJ1-2	NA	14	TGTGCCAGCAGAGGGCTTGGGGGTTACTATGGCTACACCTTC	CASRGLGGYYGYTF
NA	TRBV7-9	TRBJ2-7	NA	12	TGTGCCAGCAGCCCGTCGGCCTACGAGCAGTACTTC	CASSPSAYEQYF
many	TRBV12-3/TRBV12-4	TRBJ2-1	NA	12	TGTGCCAGCAGCCCCGCATACAATGAGCAGTTCTTC	CASSPAYNEQFF
many	TRBV7-3	TRBJ2-1	NA	15	TGTGCCAGCAGCTTACCAGCGGCCGGGAACAATGAGCAGTTCTTC	CASSLPAAGNNEQFF
many	TRBV4-3	TRBJ2-7	NA	15	TGCGCCAGCAGCCAAGGCGAAGGAGGAGCCTACGAGCAGTACTTC	CASSQGEGGAYEQYF
many	TRBV11-2	TRBJ2-3	TRBD2	19	TGTGCCAGCAGCTTAGTTTTTGTTGTGCGGGGGTTACGAACAGATACGCAGTATTTT	CASSLVFVVRGLRTDTQYF
many	TRBV28	TRBJ2-1	NA	15	TGTGCCAGCAAGGGGGGCTTTAGCTCCTACAATGAGCAGTTCTTC	CASKGGFSSYNEQFF
many	TRBV13	TRBJ2-5	TRBD1	15	TGTGCCAGCAGCTTAGGATGGACAGGCCAAGAGACCCAGTACTTC	CASSLGWTGQETQYF
many	TRBV7-2	TRBJ1-4	NA	14	TGTGCCAGCAGCTTAGGATCGGGCTATGAAAAACTGTTTTTT	CASSLGSGYEKLFF
few	TRBV6-1	TRBJ1-1	NA	12	TGTGCCAGCAGTAGTTGGGACCGTGAAGCTTTCTTT	CASSSWDREAFF
many	TRBV12-3/TRBV12-4	TRBJ1-5	NA	14	TGTGCCAGCAGCCCCAGTTATAGCAATCAGCCCCAGCATTTT	CASSPSYSNQPQHF
many	TRBV28	TRBJ2-3	TRBD2	19	TGTGCCAGCAGGACCTTCTTGTTAGCGGGAGGGCCGCTGGCAGATACGCAGTATTTT	CASRTFLLAGGPLADTQYF
many	TRBV12-3/TRBV12-4	TRBJ2-1	TRBD2	19	TGTGCCAGCAGGAAACCAACTATCGGGACTAGCTTGGAGTACAATGAGCAGTTCTTC	CASRKPTIGTSLEYNEQFF
many	TRBV14	TRBJ1-3	TRBD1	14	TGTGCCAGCAGCCGGGACAGATCTGGAAACACCATATATTTT	CASSRDRSGNTIYF
many	TRBV28	TRBJ1-2	NA	13	TGTGCCAGCAGCCTGGGTCGGTTGGGTGGCTACACCTTC	CASSLGRLGGYTF
many	TRBV20-1	TRBJ2-7	TRBD1	16	TGCAGTGCAATAGAGGCATTTTCGGGACAGCTAAGGGAGCAGTACTTC	CSAIEAFSGQLREQYF
many	TRBV29-1	TRBJ1-1	NA	10	TGCAGCGTTGAATACGCTGAAGCTTTCTTT	CSVEYAEAFF
medium-sized	TRBV4-2	TRBJ2-7	NA	12	TGTGCCAGCAGCCCCAGGGGTTACGAGCAGTACTTC	CASSPRGYEQYF
many	TRBV7-2	TRBJ2-1	NA	11	TGTGCCAGCAGCTTAGCACGGAAGCAGTTCTTC	CASSLARKQFF
NA	TRBV10-3	TRBJ2-7	NA	14	TGTGCCATCAGTGAGTCGCAGGGCTCCTACGAGCAGTACTTC	CAISESQGSYEQYF
many	TRBV12-3/TRBV12-4	TRBJ2-4	NA	14	TGTGCCAGCAGTTTTAACTCCCCACCAGCCATTCAGTACTTC	CASSFNSPPAIQYF
many	TRBV5-1	TRBJ1-1	TRBD1	14	TGCGCCAGCAGCTTACAGGGGAGTAACACTGAAGCTTTCTTT	CASSLQGSNTEAFF
many	TRBV3-1	TRBJ2-7	NA	15	TGTGCCAGCAGCCAAGGGGGACATCCAACGCAGGAGCAGTACTTC	CASSQGGHPTQEQYF
few	TRBV4-1	TRBJ2-3	NA	14	TGCGCCAGCAGCCAAGATTTCGCCACAGATACGCAGTATTTT	CASSQDFATDTQYF
NA	TRBV30	TRBJ1-6	NA	13	TGTGCCGGGGCCGGGACGGAAAATTCACCCCTCCACTTT	CAGAGTENSPLHF
NA	TRBV25-1	TRBJ2-2	NA	15	TGTGCCAGCAGTGAAGACACAACCTCCACCGGGGAGCTGTTTTTT	CASSEDTTSTGELFF
many	TRBV12-3/TRBV12-4	TRBJ1-2	NA	12	TGTGCCAGCAGTAGGGGGACCTATGGCTACACCTTC	CASSRGTYGYTF
many	TRBV18	TRBJ2-1	NA	17	TGTGCCAGCTCACCAAGGGGGGAACGCCTGTTGGACAATGAGCAGTTCTTC	CASSPRGERLLDNEQFF
many	TRBV6-5	TRBJ1-6	TRBD1	19	TGTGCCAGCAGTCGATCCCGCGACAGGGCCAGCTCCTATAATTCACCCCTCCACTTT	CASSRSRDRASSYNSPLHF
many	TRBV28	TRBJ2-1	NA	17	TGTGCCAGCAGTTTATCTATTGGGGCCCGGGTAAACAATGAGCAGTTCTTC	CASSLSIGARVNNEQFF
many	TRBV5-6	TRBJ2-2	NA	16	TGTGCCAGCAGCTTGGCTCGACAGGGAGGAACCGGGGAGCTGTTTTTT	CASSLARQGGTGELFF
many	TRBV6-1	TRBJ1-3	NA	15	TGTGCCAGCAGTGAAGCGGACAGCTCTGGAAACACCATATATTTT	CASSEADSSGNTIYF
many	TRBV4-2	TRBJ1-5	NA	17	TGTGCCAGCAGCCAAGATTTCGGAACAATGTCGACTCAGCCCCAGCATTTT	CASSQDFGTMSTQPQHF
few	TRBV20-1	TRBJ2-2	NA	13	TGCAGTGCTAGAGATCAGAGTACCGGGGAGCTGTTTTTT	CSARDQSTGELFF